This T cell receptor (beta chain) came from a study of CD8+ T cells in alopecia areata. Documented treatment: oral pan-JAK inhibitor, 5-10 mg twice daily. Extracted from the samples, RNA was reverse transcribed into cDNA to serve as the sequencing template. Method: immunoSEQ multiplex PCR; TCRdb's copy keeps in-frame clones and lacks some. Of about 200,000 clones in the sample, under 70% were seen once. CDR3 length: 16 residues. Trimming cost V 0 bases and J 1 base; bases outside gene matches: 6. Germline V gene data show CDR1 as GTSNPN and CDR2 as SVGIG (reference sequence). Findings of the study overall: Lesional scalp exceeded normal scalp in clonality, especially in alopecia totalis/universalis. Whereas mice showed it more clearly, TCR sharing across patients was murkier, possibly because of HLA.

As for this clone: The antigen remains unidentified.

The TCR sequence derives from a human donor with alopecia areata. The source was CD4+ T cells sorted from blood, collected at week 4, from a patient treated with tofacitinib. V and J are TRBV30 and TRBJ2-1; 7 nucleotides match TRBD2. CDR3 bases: TGTGCCTGGAGTGTACCCAGCGGGGCTTCCTACAATGAGCAGTTCTTC. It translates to CAWSVPSGASYNEQFF.